A selection of T cell receptor beta chains follows, all from one sample in a study of STAT5B mutations in CD4+ large granular lymphocyte leukemia. Using immunoSEQ multiplex PCR, the repertoire was profiled, and TCRdb retains in-frame clones only, with some absent. The sample contains 35,000 to 40,000 clones, around 75% of which appear only once. Sequencing was carried out using CD4+ T cells from blood buffy coats. Receptors were obtained from a human donor in good health. Each CDR3 is given with its conserved first and last residue. Fields, in order: V gene, D gene, clone size, J gene, CDR3 protein, CDR3 DNA. The D gene is left open where the match is weak. Size tells how often a clone was seen (once, few, many) or the class of an expanded clone, and some rows leave it out.

TRBV6-5	TRBD2	-	TRBJ2-1	CASSYQSGGPYNEQFF	TGTGCCAGCAGTTACCAGTCGGGAGGTCCTTACAATGAGCAGTTCTTC
TRBV5-6	-	-	TRBJ1-3	CASTLSSGNTIYF	TGTGCCAGCACCCTCTCTTCTGGAAACACCATATATTTT
TRBV7-7	-	few	TRBJ2-6	CASSPQRGANVLTF	TGTGCCAGCAGCCCCCAGAGGGGGGCCAACGTCCTGACTTTC
TRBV19	TRBD1	-	TRBJ1-2	CASSIELRGRGYTF	TGTGCCAGTAGTATAGAACTCAGGGGGCGAGGCTACACCTTC
TRBV19	TRBD1	-	TRBJ2-7	CASSSWTGTFEQYF	TGTGCCAGTAGTAGTTGGACAGGGACGTTCGAGCAGTACTTC
TRBV18	TRBD1	-	TRBJ1-1	CASSPQTGRENTEAFF	TGTGCCAGCTCACCACAGACAGGGCGGGAGAACACTGAAGCTTTCTTT
TRBV6-5	-	-	TRBJ1-2	CASSYSADHYGYTF	TGTGCCAGCAGTTACTCGGCGGACCACTATGGCTACACCTTC
TRBV9	TRBD1	-	TRBJ1-4	CASSAGDSLTNEKLFF	TGTGCCAGCAGCGCCGGGGACAGCCTAACTAATGAAAAACTGTTTTTT
TRBV19	-	-	TRBJ1-1	CASSVGQTNTEAFF	TGTGCCAGTAGTGTTGGACAAACGAACACTGAAGCTTTCTTT
TRBV18	TRBD1	-	TRBJ1-5	CASIPMWTQGGSQPQHF	TGTGCCAGCATCCCCATGTGGACACAGGGGGGTAGTCAGCCCCAGCATTTT
TRBV2	TRBD1	-	TRBJ2-5	CASSGQGARETQYF	TGTGCCAGCAGTGGACAGGGGGCTAGGGAGACCCAGTACTTC
TRBV4-2	TRBD2	once	TRBJ2-7	CASSQGNSGGPEQYF	TGTGCCAGCAGCCAAGGGAATAGCGGGGGGCCAGAGCAGTACTTC
TRBV28	TRBD2	-	TRBJ2-1	CASSLPVAGGYNEQFF	TGTGCCAGCAGTTTACCCGTAGCGGGAGGTTACAATGAGCAGTTCTTC
TRBV2	-	-	TRBJ2-7	CASSGSENPDVLRITYEQYF	TGTGCCAGCAGTGGCAGCGAGAACCCTGACGTGCTGCGAATCACCTACGAGCAGTACTTC
TRBV2	-	-	TRBJ1-5	CASSEVRTNQPQHF	TGTGCCAGCAGTGAAGTTAGGACCAATCAGCCCCAGCATTTT
TRBV29-1	-	few	TRBJ1-5	CSVRRGSNQPQHF	TGCAGCGTCCGACGGGGGAGCAATCAGCCCCAGCATTTT
TRBV7-2	-	-	TRBJ1-2	CASRVQGIANYGYTF	TGTGCCAGCAGAGTGCAGGGGATAGCTAACTATGGCTACACCTTC
TRBV7-6	TRBD2	-	TRBJ2-3	CASSRLSGRSTDTQYF	TGTGCCAGCAGCCGTCTTAGCGGGAGAAGCACAGATACGCAGTATTTT
TRBV10-3	TRBD2	-	TRBJ2-1	CAISESKGGSSYNEQFF	TGTGCCATCAGTGAGTCGAAGGGCGGGAGCTCCTACAATGAGCAGTTCTTC
TRBV27	TRBD1	-	TRBJ2-1	CASFEGQGYNEQFF	TGTGCCAGCTTTGAGGGACAGGGATACAATGAGCAGTTCTTC
TRBV5-1	TRBD2	-	TRBJ2-3	CASSFYGAGGPDTQYF	TGCGCCAGCAGCTTTTATGGAGCGGGAGGGCCTGATACGCAGTATTTT
TRBV23-1	-	-	TRBJ2-5	CASSQNPGPKGETQYF	TGCGCCAGCAGTCAAAACCCCGGGCCTAAAGGAGAGACCCAGTACTTC
TRBV10-3	-	few	TRBJ1-4	CAISEQGPGGEKLFF	TGTGCCATCAGTGAACAGGGTCCGGGAGGTGAAAAACTGTTTTTT
TRBV2	-	-	TRBJ1-6	CASGQPNSPLHF	TGTGCCAGCGGGCAGCCAAATTCACCCCTCCACTTT
TRBV28	-	-	TRBJ2-7	CASRLGGPTNYEQYF	TGTGCCAGCAGGTTAGGAGGGCCAACGAACTACGAGCAGTACTTC
TRBV6-5	TRBD2	-	TRBJ2-3	CASSTLTSEDTQYF	TGTGCCAGCAGTACTCTGACTAGCGAAGATACGCAGTATTTT
TRBV6-1	TRBD2	-	TRBJ2-4	CASSGTSLGNIQYF	TGTGCCAGCAGTGGGACTAGTTTGGGCAACATTCAGTACTTC
TRBV19	TRBD1	-	TRBJ1-5	CASSDRGHGQPQHF	TGTGCCAGTAGTGACAGGGGGCATGGTCAGCCCCAGCATTTT
TRBV6-6	TRBD1	-	TRBJ2-5	CASSSNRGETQYF	TGTGCCAGCAGTTCGAACAGGGGGGAGACCCAGTACTTC
TRBV7-3	-	once	TRBJ1-4	CASSLGGGQGEKLFF	TGTGCCAGCAGCTTAGGAGGGGGACAAGGTGAAAAACTGTTTTTT
TRBV4-1	TRBD1	few	TRBJ1-2	CASSHPGQGVYGYTF	TGCGCCAGCAGCCACCCCGGACAGGGGGTATATGGCTACACCTTC
TRBV6-5	-	-	TRBJ2-4	CASSYTGAGGADIQYF	TGTGCCAGCAGTTACACGGGCGCCGGGGGCGCCGACATTCAGTACTTC
TRBV7-8	TRBD1	-	TRBJ2-5	CASSLAPGQGRETQYF	TGTGCCAGCAGCTTAGCTCCGGGACAGGGGAGGGAGACCCAGTACTTC
TRBV7-3	TRBD1	-	TRBJ2-3	CASSFRQGSTDTQYF	TGTGCCAGCAGCTTCAGACAGGGGAGCACAGATACGCAGTATTTT
TRBV7-6	-	-	TRBJ2-2	CASSLSLPNTGELFF	TGTGCCAGCAGCTTATCCCTACCGAACACCGGGGAGCTGTTTTTT
TRBV10-3	TRBD1	-	TRBJ2-5	CAISEGTGEGTQYF	TGTGCCATCAGTGAGGGGACAGGGGAAGGGACCCAGTACTTC
TRBV27	-	-	TRBJ2-2	CASSNGGTGELFF	TGTGCCAGCAGCAACGGTGGGACCGGGGAGCTGTTTTTT
TRBV11-2	TRBD2	-	TRBJ2-7	CASSPPRGRGSYEQYF	TGTGCCAGCAGCCCCCCCCGCGGGAGAGGCTCCTACGAGCAGTACTTC
TRBV6-1	-	-	TRBJ1-1	CASSPLRVSTEAFF	TGTGCCAGCAGTCCCCTCAGGGTGAGCACTGAAGCTTTCTTT
TRBV5-1	-	-	TRBJ2-1	CASSGFSSYNEQFF	TGCGCCAGCAGCGGGTTTAGCTCCTACAATGAGCAGTTCTTC
TRBV18	-	-	TRBJ2-3	CASSPSGGASTDTQYF	TGTGCCAGCTCACCATCCGGCGGGGCCAGCACAGATACGCAGTATTTT
TRBV18	TRBD1	-	TRBJ2-7	CASSAPGTGGYEQYF	TGTGCCAGCTCAGCACCCGGGACAGGGGGGTACGAGCAGTACTTC
TRBV9	TRBD1	-	TRBJ1-4	CASSAGHRGNEKLFF	TGTGCCAGCAGCGCGGGGCACAGGGGTAATGAAAAACTGTTTTTT
TRBV30	-	-	TRBJ1-1	CAWTSPGPIPEAFF	TGTGCCTGGACCTCCCCGGGGCCGATCCCTGAAGCTTTCTTT
TRBV7-2	-	-	TRBJ2-5	CASSRTFGETQYF	TGTGCCAGCAGCCGAACGTTCGGGGAGACCCAGTACTTC
TRBV7-9	-	-	TRBJ1-4	CASFEPNNEKLFF	TGTGCCAGCTTCGAGCCGAATAATGAAAAACTGTTTTTT
TRBV29-1	-	once	TRBJ2-7	CSVGALFGEQYF	TGCAGCGTTGGTGCACTATTCGGCGAGCAGTACTTC
TRBV2	-	-	TRBJ2-2	CASSRRLANTGELFF	TGTGCCAGCAGTAGGCGGCTAGCGAACACCGGGGAGCTGTTTTTT
TRBV28	TRBD1	-	TRBJ1-2	CASSTGQGALGYTF	TGTGCCAGCAGTACAGGACAGGGGGCGCTTGGCTACACCTTC
TRBV20-1	-	-	TRBJ2-7	CSARTDYSLRW	TGCAGTGCTAGAACGGACTACTCCCTCCGGTGG
TRBV28	-	-	TRBJ1-2	CAIHGGGYTF	TGTGCCATCCACGGGGGGGGCTACACCTTC
TRBV7-8	TRBD2	-	TRBJ2-4	CASSPSLVAGGQYF	TGTGCCAGCAGCCCGAGCCTAGTAGCGGGGGGTCAGTACTTC